These 28 T cell receptor beta chains originate from one sample sequenced in a study of T cells after yellow fever vaccination. TCRdb re-called the 5' RACE reads through MiXCR, storing one row per CDR3 protein. The table lists 350,000 or so distinct CDR3 sequences, about 8.3% of them singletons. The sample consisted of PBMCs, taken about 41 days after the first yellow fever vaccination. All receptors derive from a man aged 18-30 years who received the YFV17D yellow fever vaccine.

This clonotype was found a few times. V and J are TRBV20-1 and TRBJ2-5; TRBD1 aligns across 8 bases. Germline assignment: CDR1 DFQATT and CDR2 SNEGSKA (reference sequence). The CDR3 length is 13 residues. J lost 3 bases, V lost 8 bases, and 8 bases had no gene match. The CDR3 DNA reads as TGCAGTAGAGGACAGGGCGGCAAAGAGACCCAGTACTTC. Translating it yields CSRGQGGKETQYF.

The table lists this clonotype with a count of one. The chain recombines TRBV7-9 with TRBJ2-2; D unresolved. The CDR3 runs to 17 residues. Germline CDR1 is SEHNR and CDR2 is FQNEAQ (reference sequence). Trimming stripped 6 bases from V and 0 bases from J, with 17 bases between. The CDR3 here is CASSKNPKKANTGELFF. The CDR3 bases are TGTGCCAGCAGTAAAAACCCCAAGAAAGCGAACACCGGGGAGCTGTTTTTT.

This clonotype was recorded a few times. The chain is built from TRBV6-1 and TRBJ1-1; 8 bases are shared with TRBD1. The V gene end was trimmed by 7 bases and the J gene end by 1 base; junction bases not matched to a gene: 5. The CDR3 consists of 14 residues. Germline V gene lookup returns CDR1 MNHNS and CDR2 SASEGT. The CDR3 protein is CASTRGQGNTEAFF. The CDR3 coding sequence is TGTGCCAGCACCCGAGGACAGGGGAACACTGAAGCTTTCTTT.

This clonotype turned up a few times. The gene calls are TRBV18 and TRBJ1-5; perhaps TRBD1 as D (6 bases). Germline V gives CDR1 KGHSH, CDR2 LQKENI. This CDR3 region has 14 residues. Deletions cut 7 bases from V and 1 base from J, with 11 bases between. Here the CDR3 reads CASWGGLSNQPQHF. In nucleotides, the CDR3 is TGTGCCAGCTGGGGGGGGCTCAGCAATCAGCCCCAGCATTTT.

This sequence joins TRBV27 and TRBJ2-5; 7 positions match TRBD1. The CDR3 runs to 13 residues. From germline, CDR1 is MNHEY and CDR2 SMNVEV (reference sequence). The junction had 5 bases not matched to a gene; V was cut back by 8 bases and J by 2 bases. CDR3 DNA sequence: TGTGCCAGCGGGACAGTTAAACAAGAGACCCAGTACTTC. This gives the protein CASGTVKQETQYF.

This clonotype was detected a few times. This chain joins TRBV7-9 and TRBJ1-1; D remains ambiguous. Looked up from germline, CDR1 is SEHNR and CDR2 is FQNEAQ (reference sequence). This CDR3 is 16 amino acids long. Between the trimmed V and J ends, which lost 5 bases and 4 bases, there was a span of 20 bases. The CDR3 reads CASSPKVAGARTEAFF. CDR3 DNA: TGTGCCAGCAGCCCGAAAGTGGCAGGCGCACGCACTGAAGCTTTCTTT. The whole variable domain, filled in from reference TRBV7-9 and TRBJ1-1, reads DTGVSQNPRHKITKRGQNVTFRCDPISEHNRLYWYRQTLGQGPEFLTYFQNEAQLEKSRLLSDRFSAERPKGSFSTLEIQRTEQGDSAMYLCASSPKVAGARTEAFFGQGTRLTVV.

This chain connects TRBV7-9 to TRBJ1-2; no reliable D call. This CDR3 has 12 residues. The germline gives CDR1 SEHNR, CDR2 FQNEAQ (reference sequence). The V gene lost 7 bases and the J gene lost 3 bases, with 9 bases spanning the gap. The CDR3 is CASKGSHYGYTF. The DNA for the CDR3 is TGTGCCAGCAAGGGTAGCCACTATGGCTACACCTTC.

This clonotype was recorded many times. The rearrangement links TRBV7-2 to TRBJ1-2, with no clear D. This CDR3 spans 13 amino acids. The V gene lost 5 bases and the J gene lost 8 bases, with 15 bases spanning the gap. Germline CDR1 SGHTA, CDR2 FQGNSA. The CDR3 DNA sequence: TGTGCCAGCAGCCCCCGAGGGCAGCTCGGCTACACCTTC. This encodes CASSPRGQLGYTF. The full variable domain, with the rest looked up from reference TRBV7-2 and TRBJ1-2, is GAGVSQSPSNKVTEKGKDVELRCDPISGHTALYWYRQSLGQGLEFLIYFQGNSAPDKSGLPSDRFSAERTGGSVSTLTIQRTQQEDSAVYLCASSPRGQLGYTFGSGTRLTVV.

The J gene is TRBJ1-1, the V gene TRBV5-1; D unclear. This CDR3 spans 13 amino acids. V lost 5 bases and J 3 bases, leaving 11 bases between the germline ends. Germline CDR1 reads SGHRS; CDR2 reads YFSETQ. The CDR3 nucleotides read TGCGCCAGCAGTGAGTATGGGGACACTGAAGCTTTCTTT. Residues: CASSEYGDTEAFF.

This clonotype was observed a few times. V usage is TRBV7-8 and J usage is TRBJ1-1; D remains ambiguous. V was clipped by 1 base and J by 8 bases, with 14 bases between them. Germline V lookup: CDR1 SGHVS, CDR2 FQNEAQ. The CDR3 has 14 residues. The chain's CDR3 is CASSLDYTGMEAFF. CDR3 nucleotide sequence: TGTGCCAGCAGCTTAGACTATACGGGAATGGAAGCTTTCTTT.

The chain recombines TRBV18 with TRBJ2-1, with TRBD2 matching 10 bases. CDR3 length: 16 residues. V shed 0 bases, J shed 8 bases, and the junction held 7 bases outside the gene matches. From germline, CDR1 is KGHSH and CDR2 LQKENI. The CDR3 DNA follows: TGTGCCAGCTCACCACCGGAGCGGGGGGGCCCCGATGAGCAGTTCTTC. Translation gives CASSPPERGGPDEQFF.

This clonotype was counted at least ten times. The chain recombines TRBV15 with TRBJ2-1; D possibly corresponds to TRBD2 (6 bases). The CDR3 is 16 residues long. The V end lost 1 base, the J end lost 1 base, and 11 bases lay between the germline ends. Germline CDR1 is LNHNV and CDR2 is YYDKDF (reference sequence). The CDR3 nucleotides read TGTGCCACCAGCAGAGGACTAGTTGGTTCCTACAATGAGCAGTTCTTC. Amino acid sequence: CATSRGLVGSYNEQFF.

This clonotype was counted only a few times. This sequence joins TRBV7-2 and TRBJ2-7, with D perhaps matching TRBD2 (6 bases). Germline V gene data show CDR1 as SGHTA and CDR2 as FQGNSA. The length of the CDR3 is 16 residues. Trimming removed 5 bases from V and 1 base from J, with 18 bases in between. The CDR3: CASSPRAGLGSYEQYF. Written as DNA, the CDR3 is TGTGCCAGCAGCCCGAGGGCGGGACTCGGATCCTACGAGCAGTACTTC.

J is TRBJ1-4 and V is TRBV12-3 or TRBV12-4; unclear D gene. The length of the CDR3 is 15 residues. Between the trimmed V and J ends, which lost 3 bases and 0 bases, there was a span of 8 bases. CDR3 amino acids: CASSLRRATNEKLFF. In DNA, the CDR3 is TGTGCCAGCAGTTTGCGGAGAGCAACTAATGAAAAACTGTTTTTT.

This clonotype appeared a few times. The gene calls are TRBV7-9 and TRBJ2-2; 8 nucleotides align to TRBD1. CDR1 is SEHNR and CDR2 is FQNEAQ in the germline V gene (reference sequence). There are 16 residues in the CDR3. V shed 5 bases, J shed 2 bases, and the junction held 7 bases outside the gene matches. The CDR3 loop reads CASSGSRGLNTGELFF. The CDR3 DNA reads as TGTGCCAGCAGCGGATCCAGGGGGCTTAACACCGGGGAGCTGTTTTTT.

The chain is built from TRBV2 and TRBJ2-5, with 9 nucleotides matching TRBD2. Germline assignment: CDR1 SNHLY and CDR2 FYNNEI. V trimming: 0 bases; J trimming: 0 bases; junction bases outside the gene matches: 5. This CDR3 comprises 17 residues. The CDR3 reads CASSEARGGGYQETQYF. CDR3 bases: TGTGCCAGCAGTGAAGCTCGCGGGGGGGGGTACCAAGAGACCCAGTACTTC.

Concerning this clonotype itself: It may be a read error: a sequence one base away is much more abundant. This chain links TRBV5-1 with TRBJ2-1; the D gene could be TRBD1 or TRBD2 (6 bases each). CDR3 length equals 16 residues. In germline, CDR1 is SGHRS, CDR2 YFSETQ. The CDR3 sequence: CDSSLEGVGSYNEQFF. The CDR3 bases are TGCGACAGCAGCTTGGAGGGGGTTGGCTCCTACAATGAGCAGTTCTTC.

The J gene is TRBJ1-2, the V gene TRBV28; no clear D. The CDR3 length is 15 residues. Germline loops: CDR1 MDHEN, CDR2 SYDVKM. Trimming shortened V by 3 bases and J by 0 bases, and 11 bases separated the two germline ends. The CDR3 DNA reads as TGTGCCAGCAGTTTGTGGGGAGGATCTAACTATGGCTACACCTTC. This gives the protein CASSLWGGSNYGYTF.

This clonotype was seen a handful of times. The chain's CDR3 is CASSLRRETEAFF. The CDR3 coding sequence is TGTGCCAGCAGCTTACGCAGGGAGACTGAAGCTTTCTTT. The V call is TRBV11-2, the J call TRBJ1-1, with TRBD1 as a possible D gene (5 bases). Germline V gene lookup returns CDR1 SGHAT and CDR2 FQNNGV. The germline V and J ends were trimmed by 2 bases and 5 bases, with 9 bases remaining between them. The CDR3 spans 13 residues.

This clonotype was observed a handful of times. This chain links TRBV10-3 with TRBJ2-1; 9 nucleotides match TRBD2. Trimming removed 2 bases from V and 10 bases from J; junction bases left unmatched: 6. Germline-derived CDR1 and CDR2 are ENHRY and SYGVKD. This CDR3 comprises 14 residues. CDR3 in amino acids: CAISEPISGGEQFF. CDR3 nucleotides: TGTGCCATCAGTGAGCCAATTAGCGGGGGAGAGCAGTTCTTC.

This clonotype was counted between two and nine times. The rearrangement links TRBV10-3 to TRBJ1-2, with 8 bases fitting TRBD1. The junction had 2 bases not matched to a gene; V was cut back by 6 bases and J by 5 bases. The CDR3 is 12 amino acids. The germline V gene encodes CDR1 ENHRY and CDR2 SYGVKD. The CDR3 DNA is TGTGCCATCAGGGGACAGGAGTATGGCTACACCTTC. It encodes CAIRGQEYGYTF.

This clonotype has only a few counts. J is TRBJ1-3 and V is TRBV20-1; D remains unclear. The V end lost 3 bases, the J end lost 4 bases, and 22 bases lay between the germline ends. In germline, CDR1 is DFQATT, CDR2 SNEGSKA (reference sequence). The CDR3 consists of 17 residues. The CDR3 reads CSASRISRASRGNTIYF. The CDR3 nucleotides read TGCAGTGCTAGCAGAATAAGTAGGGCCTCGAGGGGAAACACCATATATTTT.

This chain links TRBV6-4 with TRBJ2-1; D could derive from TRBD1 or TRBD2 (6 bases each). The V end was cut by 0 bases, the J end by 10 bases, with 19 bases between. The CDR3 has 16 residues. Germline assignment: CDR1 MRHNA and CDR2 SNTAGT. The CDR3 DNA reads TGTGCCAGCAGTGACTCGTATGGCCCGGGGGCGGGCGAGCAGTTCTTC. As protein: CASSDSYGPGAGEQFF.

This clonotype was counted only a few times. The chain couples TRBV6-5 to TRBJ2-3; D is possibly TRBD2 (5 bases). V lost 2 bases, J lost 5 bases, and 14 bases lay in between. Germline assignment: CDR1 MNHEY and CDR2 SVGAGI. There are 15 residues in the CDR3. The CDR3 here is CASSYGGSVGDTQYF. The CDR3 DNA reads TGTGCCAGCAGTTACGGCGGGTCCGTGGGAGATACGCAGTATTTT.

In its sample, this clonotype was seen many times. The chain combines TRBV29-1 with TRBJ2-3, with D hard to call. V lost 7 bases and J 12 bases, leaving 14 bases between the germline ends. The CDR3 has 10 amino acids. The germline gives CDR1 SQVTM, CDR2 ANQGSEA. The CDR3, as DNA: TGCAGCGCCGGCAGGTGGGATCAGTATTTT. This encodes CSAGRWDQYF.

This chain connects TRBV18 to TRBJ1-6, with D possibly TRBD1 on 5 matching bases. The ends were cut back, 3 bases at V and 15 bases at J, with 12 bases in the middle. This CDR3 spans 12 amino acids. Per germline, CDR1 KGHSH and CDR2 LQKENI. CDR3 in DNA: TGTGCCAGCTCACCTACCGGGGCAGACCTCCACTTT. This gives the protein CASSPTGADLHF.

This sequence joins TRBV6-5 and TRBJ2-5, with D possibly being TRBD1 (5 bases). CDR1 is MNHEY, CDR2 SVGAGI, per germline. V was trimmed by 0 bases and J by 5 bases, leaving 10 bases between them. The CDR3 totals 14 residues. The CDR3 protein is CASSYSPGLETQYF. The CDR3 bases are TGTGCCAGCAGTTACTCGCCAGGGCTGGAGACCCAGTACTTC.

The CDR3 DNA sequence: TGCGCCAGCAGCTTGGCTGGGACATCGAGCTCCTACAATGAGCAGTTCTTC. Protein: CASSLAGTSSSYNEQFF. V gene TRBV5-1 combines with J gene TRBJ2-1; D might be TRBD1 (6 bases). The ends were cut back, 0 bases at V and 0 bases at J, with 13 bases in the middle. Germline assignment: CDR1 SGHRS and CDR2 YFSETQ. This CDR3 region has 17 residues.